This T cell receptor (beta chain) was sequenced during a study of response to subunit inactivated influenza vaccine. This CDR3 contains 13 residues. Deletions cut 3 bases from V and 4 bases from J, with 7 bases between. Germline CDR1 MDHEN, CDR2 SYDVKM. Findings and caveats of the study: The study's authors posited that every seasonal influenza vaccination enlists few new T cells.

Comment on this clonotype: The antigen remains undetermined. One base away lies a much larger clone, so this may be a sequencing read error.

TCRdb ran MiXCR on the RT-PCR reads and lists one entry per CDR3 protein. The sample carries 300,000 to 350,000 distinct CDR3 sequences, 22% recorded once. This receptor was obtained from a man between 45 and 75 years old who received an inactivated influenza vaccine. This specimen consisted of PBMCs from blood, obtained approximately 22 months after vaccination. The rearrangement joins TRBV28 to TRBJ1-5; no reliable D call. CDR3 DNA: TGTGCCAGCAGTTTTGAGGGAAATCAGCCCCAGCATTTT. This codes for CASSFEGNQPQHF. The full variable domain, in which reference TRBV28 and TRBJ1-5 provide the parts outside the CDR3, is DVKVTQSSRYLVKRTGEKVFLECVQDMDHENMFWYRQDPGLGLRLIYFSYDVKMKEKGDIPEGYSVSREKKERFSLILESASTNQTSMYLCASSFEGNQPQHFGDGTRLSIL.